This T cell receptor (beta chain) is from a study of shared clonotypes between healthy human individuals. Profiling relied on immunoSEQ multiplex PCR, and the TCRdb table lists in-frame clones only, not all of them. This table has around 690,000 clones, around 91% appearing once. This CDR3 has 13 amino acids. CDR1 and CDR2 (germline): GTSNPN, SVGIG (reference sequence). V lost 4 bases and J 2 bases, leaving 9 bases between the germline ends. V gene TRBV30 combines with J gene TRBJ2-1; D might be TRBD1 (6 bases). The sequence was obtained from a man between 18 and 29 years old in good health. Some clones in this sample may be carry-over from other donors' samples. The sequenced sample was memory CD8+ T cells from PBMCs. Described subset: CD45RO+ cells pooled with CCR7-negative TemRA cells. CDR3 sequence (DNA): TGTGCCTGGACGACAGGAACCTACAATGAGCAGTTCTTC. Translating gives CAWTTGTYNEQFF.